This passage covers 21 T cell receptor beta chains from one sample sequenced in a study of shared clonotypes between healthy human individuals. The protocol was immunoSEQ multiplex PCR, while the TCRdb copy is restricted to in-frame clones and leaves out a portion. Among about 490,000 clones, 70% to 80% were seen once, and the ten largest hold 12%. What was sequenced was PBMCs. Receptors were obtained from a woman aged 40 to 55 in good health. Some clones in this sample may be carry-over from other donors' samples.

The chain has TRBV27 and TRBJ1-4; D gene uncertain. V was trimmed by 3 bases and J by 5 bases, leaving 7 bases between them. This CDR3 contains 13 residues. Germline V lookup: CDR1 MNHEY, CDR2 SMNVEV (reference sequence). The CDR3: CASSLAGNEKLFF. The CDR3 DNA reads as TGTGCCAGCAGTTTGGCGGGGAATGAAAAACTGTTTTTT.

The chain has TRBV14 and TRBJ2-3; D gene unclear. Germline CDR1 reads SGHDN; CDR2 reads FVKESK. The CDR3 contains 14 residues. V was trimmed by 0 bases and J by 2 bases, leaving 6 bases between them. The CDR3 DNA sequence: TGTGCCAGCAGCCAAGATTTAGCCACAGATACGCAGTATTTT. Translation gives CASSQDLATDTQYF.

CDR3 amino acids: CASNWNSGNTEAFF. The CDR3 DNA follows: TGCGCCAGCAACTGGAACTCGGGGAACACTGAAGCTTTCTTT. The chain combines TRBV5-1 with TRBJ1-1; D gene unclear. The germline gives CDR1 SGHRS, CDR2 YFSETQ. V was clipped by 6 bases and J by 1 base, with 13 bases between them. This CDR3 region has 14 residues. The full variable domain, its missing parts supplied by reference TRBV5-1 and TRBJ1-1, is KAGVTQTPRYLIKTRGQQVTLSCSPISGHRSVSWYQQTPGQGLQFLFEYFSETQRNKGNFPGRFSGRQFSNSRSEMNVSTLELGDSALYLCASNWNSGNTEAFFGQGTRLTVV.

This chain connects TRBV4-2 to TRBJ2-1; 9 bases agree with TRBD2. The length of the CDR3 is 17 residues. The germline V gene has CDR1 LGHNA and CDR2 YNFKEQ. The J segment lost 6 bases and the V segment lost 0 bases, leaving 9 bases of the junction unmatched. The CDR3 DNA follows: TGTGCCAGCAGCCAAGAGGTTTTTGGGACTAGCATCAATGAGCAGTTCTTC. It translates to CASSQEVFGTSINEQFF.

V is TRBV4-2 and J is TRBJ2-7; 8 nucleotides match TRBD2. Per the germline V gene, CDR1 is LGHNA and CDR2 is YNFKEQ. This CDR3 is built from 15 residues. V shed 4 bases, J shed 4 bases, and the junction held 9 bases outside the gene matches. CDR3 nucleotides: TGTGCCAGCAGCCTGGGACCGGGACTAGAATACGAGCAGTACTTC. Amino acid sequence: CASSLGPGLEYEQYF.

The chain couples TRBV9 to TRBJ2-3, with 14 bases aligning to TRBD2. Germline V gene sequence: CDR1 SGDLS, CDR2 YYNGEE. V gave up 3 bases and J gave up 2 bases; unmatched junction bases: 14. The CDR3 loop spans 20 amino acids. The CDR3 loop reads CASSAAGTSGRGGITDTQYF. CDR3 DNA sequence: TGTGCCAGCAGCGCCGCCGGGACTAGCGGGAGAGGCGGAATCACAGATACGCAGTATTTT. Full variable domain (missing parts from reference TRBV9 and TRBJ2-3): DSGVTQTPKHLITATGQRVTLRCSPRSGDLSVYWYQQSLDQGLQFLIQYYNGEERAKGNILERFSAQQFPDLHSELNLSSLELGDSALYFCASSAAGTSGRGGITDTQYFGPGTRLTVL.

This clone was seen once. The CDR3 region is CASSLGYGVTREDTQYF. CDR3 DNA sequence: TGTGCCAGCAGCTTAGGATATGGGGTGACTCGGGAAGATACGCAGTATTTT. The chain couples TRBV7-9 to TRBJ2-3; D perhaps matches TRBD2 (5 bases). Per germline, CDR1 SEHNR and CDR2 FQNEAQ (reference sequence). This CDR3 has 17 amino acids. Trimming cost V 1 base and J 5 bases, with 19 bases left between them.

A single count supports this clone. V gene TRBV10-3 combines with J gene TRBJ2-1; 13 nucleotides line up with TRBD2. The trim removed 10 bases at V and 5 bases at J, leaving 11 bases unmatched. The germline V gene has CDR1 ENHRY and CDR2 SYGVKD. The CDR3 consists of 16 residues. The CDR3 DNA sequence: TGTGCCACCAAACAAGGAACTAGCGGGAGGGACAATGAGCAGTTCTTC. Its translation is CATKQGTSGRDNEQFF.

DNA for the CDR3: TGTGCCAGCACGGCCAGCTCCTACGAGCAGTACTTC. Translation gives CASTASSYEQYF. V is TRBV6-5 and J is TRBJ2-7; D remains ambiguous. The CDR3 is made up of 12 amino acids. Germline V gene sequence: CDR1 MNHEY, CDR2 SVGAGI. The V end lost 7 bases, the J end lost 0 bases, and 7 bases lay between the germline ends.

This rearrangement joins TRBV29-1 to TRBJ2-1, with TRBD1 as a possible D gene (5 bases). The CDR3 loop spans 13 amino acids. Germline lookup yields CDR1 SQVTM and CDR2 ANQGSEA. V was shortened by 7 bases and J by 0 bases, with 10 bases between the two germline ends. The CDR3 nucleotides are TGCAGCGGGAGACAGAGCTCCTACAATGAGCAGTTCTTC. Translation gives CSGRQSSYNEQFF.

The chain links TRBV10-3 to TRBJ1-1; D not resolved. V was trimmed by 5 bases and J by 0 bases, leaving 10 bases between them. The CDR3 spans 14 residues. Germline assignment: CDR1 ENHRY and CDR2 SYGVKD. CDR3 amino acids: CAISRGTMNTEAFF. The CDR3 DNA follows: TGTGCCATCAGTCGCGGTACCATGAACACTGAAGCTTTCTTT.

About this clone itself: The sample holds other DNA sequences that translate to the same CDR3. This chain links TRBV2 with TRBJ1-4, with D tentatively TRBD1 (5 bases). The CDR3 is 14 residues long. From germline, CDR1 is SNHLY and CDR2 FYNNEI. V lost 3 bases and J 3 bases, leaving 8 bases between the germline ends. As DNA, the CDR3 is TGTGCCAGCAGTGATGGAGGGGCTAATGAAAAACTGTTTTTT. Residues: CASSDGGANEKLFF. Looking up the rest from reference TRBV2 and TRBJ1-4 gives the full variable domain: EPEVTQTPSHQVTQMGQEVILRCVPISNHLYFYWYRQILGQKVEFLVSFYNNEISEKSEIFDDQFSVERPDGSNFTLKIRSTKLEDSAMYFCASSDGGANEKLFFGSGTQLSVL.

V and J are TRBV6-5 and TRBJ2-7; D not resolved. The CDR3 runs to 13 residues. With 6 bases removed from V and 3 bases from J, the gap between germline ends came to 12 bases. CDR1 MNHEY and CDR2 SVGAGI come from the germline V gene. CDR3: CASRPPWGYEQYF. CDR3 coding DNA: TGTGCCAGCAGGCCCCCTTGGGGCTACGAGCAGTACTTC.

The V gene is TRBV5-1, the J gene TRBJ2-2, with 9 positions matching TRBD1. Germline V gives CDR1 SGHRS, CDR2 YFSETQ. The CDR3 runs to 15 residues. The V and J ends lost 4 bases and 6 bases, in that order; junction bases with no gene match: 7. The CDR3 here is CASSKGQGFAGELFF. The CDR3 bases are TGCGCCAGCAGCAAGGGACAGGGATTCGCCGGGGAGCTGTTTTTT.

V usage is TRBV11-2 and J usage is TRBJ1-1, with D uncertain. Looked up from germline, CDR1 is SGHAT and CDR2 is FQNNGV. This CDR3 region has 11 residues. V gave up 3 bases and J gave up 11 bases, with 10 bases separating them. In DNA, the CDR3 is TGTGCCAGCAGCTTCGCCGGGGAGGCTTTCTTT. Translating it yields CASSFAGEAFF.

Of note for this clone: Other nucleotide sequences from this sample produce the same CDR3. The CDR3 DNA sequence: TGTGCCAGTCGAGGTCTCGGAAACACCATATATTTT. Protein: CASRGLGNTIYF. The chain has TRBV19 and TRBJ1-3, with unresolved D. The CDR3 loop spans 12 amino acids. V was clipped by 8 bases and J by 4 bases, with 9 bases between them. Germline CDR1 is LNHDA and CDR2 is SQIVND (reference sequence).

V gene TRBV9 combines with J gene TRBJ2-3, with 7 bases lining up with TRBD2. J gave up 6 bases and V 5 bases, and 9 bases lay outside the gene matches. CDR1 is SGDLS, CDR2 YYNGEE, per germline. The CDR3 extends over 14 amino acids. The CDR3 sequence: CASSWGGSLDTQYF. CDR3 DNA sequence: TGTGCCAGCAGTTGGGGCGGGAGTTTGGATACGCAGTATTTT.

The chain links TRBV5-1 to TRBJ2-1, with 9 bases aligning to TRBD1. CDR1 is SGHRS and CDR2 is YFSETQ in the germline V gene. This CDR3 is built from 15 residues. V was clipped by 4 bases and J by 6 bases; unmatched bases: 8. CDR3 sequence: CASSLGTGIGNEQFF. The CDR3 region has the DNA TGCGCCAGCAGCCTCGGGACAGGGATAGGCAATGAGCAGTTCTTC. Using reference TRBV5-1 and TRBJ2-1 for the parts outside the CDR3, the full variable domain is KAGVTQTPRYLIKTRGQQVTLSCSPISGHRSVSWYQQTPGQGLQFLFEYFSETQRNKGNFPGRFSGRQFSNSRSEMNVSTLELGDSALYLCASSLGTGIGNEQFFGPGTRLTVL.

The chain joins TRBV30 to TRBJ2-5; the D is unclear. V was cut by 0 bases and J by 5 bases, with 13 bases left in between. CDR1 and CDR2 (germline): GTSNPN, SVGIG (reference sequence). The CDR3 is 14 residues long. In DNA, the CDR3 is TGTGCCTGGAGTGTACTCAGCACCAGGGAGACCCAGTACTTC. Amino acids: CAWSVLSTRETQYF. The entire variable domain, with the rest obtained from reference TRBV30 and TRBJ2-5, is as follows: SQTIHQWPATLVQPVGSPLSLECTVEGTSNPNLYWYRQAAGRGLQLLFYSVGIGQISSEVPQNLSASRPQDRQFILSSKKLLLSDSGFYLCAWSVLSTRETQYFGPGTRLLVL.

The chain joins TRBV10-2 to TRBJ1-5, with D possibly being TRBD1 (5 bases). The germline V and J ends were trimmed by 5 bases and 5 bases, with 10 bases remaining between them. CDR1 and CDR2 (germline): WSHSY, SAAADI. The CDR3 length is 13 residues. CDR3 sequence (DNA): TGCGCCAGCAGTCCAGGGTGGCATCAGCCCCAGCATTTT. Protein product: CASSPGWHQPQHF.

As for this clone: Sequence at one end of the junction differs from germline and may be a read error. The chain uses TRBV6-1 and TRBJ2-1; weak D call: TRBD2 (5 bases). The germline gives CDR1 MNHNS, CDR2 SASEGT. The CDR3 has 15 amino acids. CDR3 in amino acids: CAISEGETTYNEQFF. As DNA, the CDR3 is TGTGCCATCAGTGAAGGTGAGACTACTTACAATGAGCAGTTCTTC.